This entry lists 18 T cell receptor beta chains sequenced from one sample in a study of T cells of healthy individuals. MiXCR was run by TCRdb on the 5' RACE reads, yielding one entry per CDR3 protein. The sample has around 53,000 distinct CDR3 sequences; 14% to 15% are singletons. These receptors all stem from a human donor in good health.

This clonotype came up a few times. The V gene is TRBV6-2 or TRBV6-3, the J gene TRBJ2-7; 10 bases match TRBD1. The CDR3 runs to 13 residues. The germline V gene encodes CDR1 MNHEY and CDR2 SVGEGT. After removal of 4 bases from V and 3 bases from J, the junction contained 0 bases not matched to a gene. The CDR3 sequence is CASSWTGGYEQYF. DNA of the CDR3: TGTGCCAGCAGTTGGACAGGGGGCTACGAGCAGTACTTC.

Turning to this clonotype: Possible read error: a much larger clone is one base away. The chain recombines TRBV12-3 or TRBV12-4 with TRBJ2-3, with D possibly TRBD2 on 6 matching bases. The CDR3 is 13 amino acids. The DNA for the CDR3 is TGTGCCAGCAGTTTAGCGGTCCGGGGGACGCGGTATTTT. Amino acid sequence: CASSLAVRGTRYF.

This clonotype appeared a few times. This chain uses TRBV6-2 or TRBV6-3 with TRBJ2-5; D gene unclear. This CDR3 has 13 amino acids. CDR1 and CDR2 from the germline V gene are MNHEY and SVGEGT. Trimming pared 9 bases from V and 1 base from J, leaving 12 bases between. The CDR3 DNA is TGTGCCAGGCAAACCCCGATCCAAGAGACCCAGTACTTC. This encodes CARQTPIQETQYF.

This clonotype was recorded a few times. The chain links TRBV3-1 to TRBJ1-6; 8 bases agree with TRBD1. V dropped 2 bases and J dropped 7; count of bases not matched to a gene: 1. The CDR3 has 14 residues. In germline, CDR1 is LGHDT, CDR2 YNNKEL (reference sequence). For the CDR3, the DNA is TGTGCCAGCAGCCAACGACAGGGGAATTCACCCCTCCACTTT. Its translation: CASSQRQGNSPLHF.

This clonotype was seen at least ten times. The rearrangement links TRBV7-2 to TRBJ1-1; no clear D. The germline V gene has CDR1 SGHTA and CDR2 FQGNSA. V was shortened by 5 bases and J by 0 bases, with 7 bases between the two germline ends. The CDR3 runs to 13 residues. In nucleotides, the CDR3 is TGTGCCAGCAGCCGGACGGTGAACACTGAAGCTTTCTTT. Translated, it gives CASSRTVNTEAFF.

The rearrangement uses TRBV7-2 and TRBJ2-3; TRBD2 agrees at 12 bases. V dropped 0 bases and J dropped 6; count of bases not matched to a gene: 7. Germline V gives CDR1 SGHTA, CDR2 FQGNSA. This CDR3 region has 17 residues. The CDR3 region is CASSLASSGGAADTQYF. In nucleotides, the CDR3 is TGTGCCAGCAGCTTAGCGTCTAGCGGGGGGGCCGCGGATACGCAGTATTTT.

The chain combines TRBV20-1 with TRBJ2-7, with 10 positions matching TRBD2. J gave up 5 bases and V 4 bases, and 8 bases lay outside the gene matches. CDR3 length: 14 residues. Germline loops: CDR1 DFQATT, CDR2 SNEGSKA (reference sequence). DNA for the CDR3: TGCAGTGCTAAAGCTAGCGGGAGAGTCGACGAGCAGTACTTC. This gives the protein CSAKASGRVDEQYF.

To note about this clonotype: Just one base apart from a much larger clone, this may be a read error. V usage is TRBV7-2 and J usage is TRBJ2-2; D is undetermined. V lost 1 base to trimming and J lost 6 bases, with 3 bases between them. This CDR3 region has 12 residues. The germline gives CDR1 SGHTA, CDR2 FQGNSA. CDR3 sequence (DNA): TGTGCCAGCAGCTTAGAGCCCGGGGAGCTGTTTTTT. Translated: CASSLEPGELFF.

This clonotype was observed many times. The chain's CDR3 is CAWSQGGETQYF. CDR3 in DNA: TGTGCCTGGAGTCAAGGGGGGGAGACCCAGTACTTC. The chain combines TRBV30 with TRBJ2-5; D is tentatively TRBD1 or TRBD2 (6 bases each). The CDR3 covers 12 residues. Germline loops: CDR1 GTSNPN, CDR2 SVGIG (reference sequence). V was trimmed by 2 bases and J by 5 bases, leaving 9 bases between them.

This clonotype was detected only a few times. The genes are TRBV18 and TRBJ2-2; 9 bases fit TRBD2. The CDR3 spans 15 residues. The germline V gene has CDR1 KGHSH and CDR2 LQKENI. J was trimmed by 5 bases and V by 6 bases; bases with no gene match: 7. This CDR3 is CASSFGTSQTGELFF. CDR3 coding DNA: TGTGCCAGCTCGTTTGGGACTAGCCAAACCGGGGAGCTGTTTTTT. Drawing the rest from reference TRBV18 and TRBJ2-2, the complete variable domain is NAGVMQNPRHLVRRRGQEARLRCSPMKGHSHVYWYRQLPEEGLKFMVYLQKENIIDESGMPKERFSAEFPKEGPSILRIQQVVRGDSAAYFCASSFGTSQTGELFFGEGSRLTVL.

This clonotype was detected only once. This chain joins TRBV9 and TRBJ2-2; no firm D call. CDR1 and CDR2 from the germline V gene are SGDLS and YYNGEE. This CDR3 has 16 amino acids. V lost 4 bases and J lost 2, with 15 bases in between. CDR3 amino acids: CASSLGRQVNTGELFF. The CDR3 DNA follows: TGTGCCAGCAGCCTCGGTCGCCAGGTTAACACCGGGGAGCTGTTTTTT.

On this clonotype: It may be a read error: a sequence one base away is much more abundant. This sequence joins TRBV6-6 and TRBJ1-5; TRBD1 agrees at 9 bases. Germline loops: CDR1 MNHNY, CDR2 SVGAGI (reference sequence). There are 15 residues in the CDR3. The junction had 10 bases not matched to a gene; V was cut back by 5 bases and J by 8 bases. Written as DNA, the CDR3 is TGTGCCAGCAGTCGTACCGGGACAGGGAGTAAGCCCCAGCATTTT. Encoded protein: CASSRTGTGSKPQHF.

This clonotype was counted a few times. CDR3 nucleotide sequence: TGTGCCAGCAACCCTACAGGGAGGAACACTGAAGCTTTCTTT. Translated: CASNPTGRNTEAFF. The chain is built from TRBV6-5 and TRBJ1-1; D might be TRBD1 (6 bases). This CDR3 spans 14 amino acids. CDR1 and CDR2 from the germline V gene are MNHEY and SVGAGI. The V gene lost 7 bases and the J gene lost 1 base, with 13 bases spanning the gap.

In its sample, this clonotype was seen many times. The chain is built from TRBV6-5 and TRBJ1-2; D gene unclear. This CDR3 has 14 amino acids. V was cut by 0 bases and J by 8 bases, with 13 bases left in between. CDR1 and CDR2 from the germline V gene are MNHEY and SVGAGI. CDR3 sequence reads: CASSYSIGFLGYTF. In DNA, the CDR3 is TGTGCCAGCAGTTACTCGATAGGGTTTTTGGGCTACACCTTC.

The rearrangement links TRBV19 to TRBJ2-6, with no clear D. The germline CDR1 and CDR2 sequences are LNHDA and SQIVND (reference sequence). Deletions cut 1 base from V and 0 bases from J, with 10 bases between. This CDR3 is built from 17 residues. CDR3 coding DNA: TGTGCCAGTAGTATAGCCTACCCCTACTCTGGGGCCAACGTCCTGACTTTC. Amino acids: CASSIAYPYSGANVLTF.

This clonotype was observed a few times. This CDR3 reads CSVGLRSSSGNTIYF. CDR3 nucleotide sequence: TGCAGCGTTGGTTTGAGGTCGTCCTCTGGAAACACCATATATTTT. The chain is built from TRBV29-1 and TRBJ1-3; D is ambiguous. The V end lost 4 bases, the J end lost 0 bases, and 13 bases lay between the germline ends. Germline assignment: CDR1 SQVTM and CDR2 ANQGSEA. This CDR3 has 15 amino acids.

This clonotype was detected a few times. The CDR3 spells CAISDADSTDTQYF. CDR3 in DNA: TGTGCCATCAGTGACGCGGATAGCACAGATACGCAGTATTTT. This rearrangement joins TRBV10-3 to TRBJ2-3; D ambiguous. V was cut by 3 bases and J by 0 bases, with 7 bases left in between. The CDR3 is 14 residues long. Germline V CDR1 and CDR2: ENHRY, SYGVKD.

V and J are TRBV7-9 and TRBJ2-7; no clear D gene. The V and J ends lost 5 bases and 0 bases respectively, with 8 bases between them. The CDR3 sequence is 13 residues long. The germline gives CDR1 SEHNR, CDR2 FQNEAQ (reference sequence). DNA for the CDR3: TGTGCCAGCAGCCCCCGGAACTCCTACGAGCAGTACTTC. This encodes CASSPRNSYEQYF.